This TCR beta chain was observed in a study of Ad26.COV2.S vaccination and SARS-CoV-2 variants. Treatment of the sample: around 19 received Ad26.COV2.S at low or high dose, single or two shots; about 5 received placebo; per-sample allocation not given. Specimen acquisition occurred on day 63 following the initial vaccine or placebo injection. Repertoires were generated with immunoSEQ multiplex PCR, while TCRdb's copy carries only in-frame clones and drops some. The sample has hundreds of thousands of clones, approximately 88% seen once; the top ten hold over 1.3%. Germline V gives CDR1 KGHSH, CDR2 LQKENI. The CDR3 spans 13 residues. V lost 3 bases, J lost 14 bases, and 14 bases lay in between.

Specimen: peripheral blood, collected in a trial of Ad26.COV2.S vaccine versus placebo. V is TRBV18 and J is TRBJ1-6, with D unclear. This sequence originates from a person between 18 and 60 years old who received the Ad26.COV2.S COVID-19 vaccine or a placebo. DNA for the CDR3: TGTGCCAGCTCACCTAGCGGGCAGACAACCCTCCACTTT. Protein product: CASSPSGQTTLHF.